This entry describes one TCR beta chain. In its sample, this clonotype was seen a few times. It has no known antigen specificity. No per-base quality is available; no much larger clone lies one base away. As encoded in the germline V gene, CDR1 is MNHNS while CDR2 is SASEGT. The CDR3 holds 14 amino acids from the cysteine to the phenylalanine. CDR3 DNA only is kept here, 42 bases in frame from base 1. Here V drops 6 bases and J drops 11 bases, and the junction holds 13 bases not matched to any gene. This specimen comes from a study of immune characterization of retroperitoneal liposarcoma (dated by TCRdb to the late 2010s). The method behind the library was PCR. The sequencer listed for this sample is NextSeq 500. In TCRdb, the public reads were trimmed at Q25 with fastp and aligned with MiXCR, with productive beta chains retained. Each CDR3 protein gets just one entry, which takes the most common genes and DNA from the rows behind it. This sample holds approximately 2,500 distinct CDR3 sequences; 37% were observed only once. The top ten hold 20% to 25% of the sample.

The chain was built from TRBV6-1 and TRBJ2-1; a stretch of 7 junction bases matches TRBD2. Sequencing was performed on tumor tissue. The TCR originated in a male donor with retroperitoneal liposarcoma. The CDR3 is CASSLFAGEMQQFF. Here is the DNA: TGTGCCAGCAGCCTCTTTGCGGGGGAAATGCAGCAGTTCTTC.